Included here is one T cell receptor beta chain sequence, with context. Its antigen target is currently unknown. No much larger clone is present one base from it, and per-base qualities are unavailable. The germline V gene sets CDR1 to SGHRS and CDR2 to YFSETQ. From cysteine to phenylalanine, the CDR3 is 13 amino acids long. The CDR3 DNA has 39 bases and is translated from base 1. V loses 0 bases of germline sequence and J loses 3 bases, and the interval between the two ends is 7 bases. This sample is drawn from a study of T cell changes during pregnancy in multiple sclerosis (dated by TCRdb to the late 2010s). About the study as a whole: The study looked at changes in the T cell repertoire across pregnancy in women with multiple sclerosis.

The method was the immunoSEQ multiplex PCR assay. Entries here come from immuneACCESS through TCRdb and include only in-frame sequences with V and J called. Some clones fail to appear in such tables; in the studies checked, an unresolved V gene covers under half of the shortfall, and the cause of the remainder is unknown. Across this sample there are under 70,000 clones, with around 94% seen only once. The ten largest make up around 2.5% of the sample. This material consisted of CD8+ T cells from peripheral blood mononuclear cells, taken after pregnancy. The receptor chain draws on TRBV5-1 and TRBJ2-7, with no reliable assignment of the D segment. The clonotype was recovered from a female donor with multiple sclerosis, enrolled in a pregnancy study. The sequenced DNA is TGCGCCAGCAGCTTGGCCCCGAGCTACGAGCAGTACTTC. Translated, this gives CASSLAPSYEQYF.